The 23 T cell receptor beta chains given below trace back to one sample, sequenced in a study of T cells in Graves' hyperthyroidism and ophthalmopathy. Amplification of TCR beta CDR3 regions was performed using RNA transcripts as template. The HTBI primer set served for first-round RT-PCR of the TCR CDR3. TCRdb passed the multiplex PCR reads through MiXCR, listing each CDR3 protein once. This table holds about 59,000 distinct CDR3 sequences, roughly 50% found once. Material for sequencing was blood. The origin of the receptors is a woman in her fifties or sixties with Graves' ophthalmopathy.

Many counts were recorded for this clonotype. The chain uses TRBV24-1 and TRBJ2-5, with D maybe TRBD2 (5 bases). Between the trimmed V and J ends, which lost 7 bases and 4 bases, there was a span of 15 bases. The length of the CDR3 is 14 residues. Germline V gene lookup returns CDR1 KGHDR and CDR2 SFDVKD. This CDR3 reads CATSPDGVGETQYF. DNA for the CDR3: TGTGCCACCAGCCCGGACGGGGTGGGAGAGACCCAGTACTTC.

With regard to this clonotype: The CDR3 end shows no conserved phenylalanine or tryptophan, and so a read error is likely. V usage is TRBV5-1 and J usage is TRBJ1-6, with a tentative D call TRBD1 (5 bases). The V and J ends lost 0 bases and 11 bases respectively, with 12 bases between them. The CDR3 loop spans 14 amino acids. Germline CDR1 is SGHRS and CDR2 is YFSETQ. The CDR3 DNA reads TGCGCCAGCAGCTTGGCCTGGTGGGGACCACCCCTCCACTAT. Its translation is CASSLAWWGPPLHY.

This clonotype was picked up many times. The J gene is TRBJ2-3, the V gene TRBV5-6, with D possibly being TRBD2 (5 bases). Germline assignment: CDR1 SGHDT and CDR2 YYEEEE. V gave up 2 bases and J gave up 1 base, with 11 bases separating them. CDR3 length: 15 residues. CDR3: CASSFRGRGTDTQYF. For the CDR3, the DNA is TGTGCCAGCAGCTTCCGGGGTCGTGGCACAGATACGCAGTATTTT.

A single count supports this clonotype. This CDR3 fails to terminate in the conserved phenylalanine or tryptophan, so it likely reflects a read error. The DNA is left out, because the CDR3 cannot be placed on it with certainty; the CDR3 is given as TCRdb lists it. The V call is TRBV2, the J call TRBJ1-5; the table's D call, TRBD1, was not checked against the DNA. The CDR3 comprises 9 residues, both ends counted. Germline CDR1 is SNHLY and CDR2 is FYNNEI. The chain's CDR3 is CASSLGQAV.

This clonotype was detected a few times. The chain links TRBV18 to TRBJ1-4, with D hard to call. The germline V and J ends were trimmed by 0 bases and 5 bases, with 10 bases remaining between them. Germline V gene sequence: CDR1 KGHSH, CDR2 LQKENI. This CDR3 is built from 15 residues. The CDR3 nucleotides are TGTGCCAGCTCACCACCTCAGGTCGCGAATGAAAAACTGTTTTTT. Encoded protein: CASSPPQVANEKLFF.

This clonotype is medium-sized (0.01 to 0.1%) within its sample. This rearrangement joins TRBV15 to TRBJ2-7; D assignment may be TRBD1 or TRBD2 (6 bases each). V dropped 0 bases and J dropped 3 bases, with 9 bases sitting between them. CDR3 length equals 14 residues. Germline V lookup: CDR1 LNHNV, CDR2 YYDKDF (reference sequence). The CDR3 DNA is TGTGCCACCAGCAGAGATAGGGGGGACTACGAGCAGTACTTC. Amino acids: CATSRDRGDYEQYF.

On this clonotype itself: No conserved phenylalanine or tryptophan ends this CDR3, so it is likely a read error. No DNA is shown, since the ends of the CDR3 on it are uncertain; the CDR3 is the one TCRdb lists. CDR3: CATSRDLGST. The rearrangement links TRBV15 to TRBJ1-3. CDR1 LNHNV and CDR2 YYDKDF come from the germline V gene (reference sequence). The length of the CDR3 is 10 amino acids, counting both ends.

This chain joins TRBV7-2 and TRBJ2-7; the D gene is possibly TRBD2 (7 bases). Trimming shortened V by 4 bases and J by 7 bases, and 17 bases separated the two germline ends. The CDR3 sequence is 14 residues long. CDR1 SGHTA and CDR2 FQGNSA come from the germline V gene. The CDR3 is CASSYKGGAWEQYF. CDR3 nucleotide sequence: TGTGCCAGCAGCTACAAGGGGGGGGCCTGGGAGCAGTACTTC.

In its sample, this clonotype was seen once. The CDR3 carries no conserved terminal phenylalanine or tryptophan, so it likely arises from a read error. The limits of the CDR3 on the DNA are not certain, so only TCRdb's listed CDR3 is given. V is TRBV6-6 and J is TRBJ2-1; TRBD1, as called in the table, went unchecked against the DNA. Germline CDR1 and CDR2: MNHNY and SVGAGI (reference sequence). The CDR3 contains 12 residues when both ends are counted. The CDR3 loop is CASSDRYNEQFS.

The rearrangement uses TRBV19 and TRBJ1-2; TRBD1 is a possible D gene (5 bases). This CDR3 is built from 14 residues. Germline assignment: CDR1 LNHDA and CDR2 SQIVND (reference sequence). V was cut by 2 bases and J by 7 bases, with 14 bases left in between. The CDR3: CASSINGANAGYTF. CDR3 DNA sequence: TGTGCCAGTAGTATAAATGGGGCAAACGCTGGCTACACCTTC.

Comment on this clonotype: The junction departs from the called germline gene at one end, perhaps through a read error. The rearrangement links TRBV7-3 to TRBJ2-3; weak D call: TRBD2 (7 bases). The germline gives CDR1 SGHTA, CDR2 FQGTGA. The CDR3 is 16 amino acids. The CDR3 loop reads CAGSLGAGVGTDTQYF. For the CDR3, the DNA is TGTGCCGGCAGCTTGGGGGCGGGAGTGGGCACAGATACGCAGTATTTT.

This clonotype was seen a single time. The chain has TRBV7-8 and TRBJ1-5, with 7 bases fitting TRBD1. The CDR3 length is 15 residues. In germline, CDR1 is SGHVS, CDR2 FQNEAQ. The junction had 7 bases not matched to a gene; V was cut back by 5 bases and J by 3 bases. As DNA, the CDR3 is TGTGCCAGCAGCACCGGACAGGCGATCAATCAGCCCCAGCATTTT. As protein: CASSTGQAINQPQHF.

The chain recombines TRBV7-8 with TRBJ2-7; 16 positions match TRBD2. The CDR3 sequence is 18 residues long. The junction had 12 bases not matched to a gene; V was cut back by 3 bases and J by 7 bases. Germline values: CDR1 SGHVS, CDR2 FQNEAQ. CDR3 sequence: CASSLGLAGGPAQWEQYF. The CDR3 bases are TGTGCCAGCAGCTTGGGACTAGCGGGAGGGCCCGCCCAGTGGGAGCAGTACTTC. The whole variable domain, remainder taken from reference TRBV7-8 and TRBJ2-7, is GAGVSQSPRYKVAKRGQDVALRCDPISGHVSLFWYQQALGQGPEFLTYFQNEAQLDKSGLPSDRFFAERPEGSVSTLKIQRTQQEDSAVYLCASSLGLAGGPAQWEQYFGPGTRLTVT.

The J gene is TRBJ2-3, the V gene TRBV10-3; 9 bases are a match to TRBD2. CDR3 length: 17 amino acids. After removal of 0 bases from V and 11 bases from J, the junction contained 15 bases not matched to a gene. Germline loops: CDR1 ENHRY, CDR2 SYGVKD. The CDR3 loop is CAISESGAGGTYNEQYF. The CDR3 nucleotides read TGTGCCATCAGTGAGTCCGGAGCGGGAGGTACCTACAATGAGCAGTATTTT.

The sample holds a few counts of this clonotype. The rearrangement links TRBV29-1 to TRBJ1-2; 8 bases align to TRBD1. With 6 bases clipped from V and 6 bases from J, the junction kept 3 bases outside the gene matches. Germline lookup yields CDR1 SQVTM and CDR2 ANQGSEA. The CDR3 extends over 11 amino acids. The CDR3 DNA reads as TGCAGCGTAGGACAGGGACATGGCTACACCTTC. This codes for CSVGQGHGYTF.

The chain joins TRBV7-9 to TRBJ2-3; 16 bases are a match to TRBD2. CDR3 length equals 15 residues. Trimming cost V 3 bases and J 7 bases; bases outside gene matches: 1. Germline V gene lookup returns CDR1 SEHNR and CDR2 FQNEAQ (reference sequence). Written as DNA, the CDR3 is TGTGCCAGCAGCTTGGGACTAGCGGGAGGGCATACGCAGTATTTT. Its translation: CASSLGLAGGHTQYF.

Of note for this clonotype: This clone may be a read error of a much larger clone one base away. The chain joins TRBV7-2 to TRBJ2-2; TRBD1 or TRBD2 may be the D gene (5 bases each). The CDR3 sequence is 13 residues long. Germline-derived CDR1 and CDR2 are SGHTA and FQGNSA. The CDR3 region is CACSLTGSGELLF. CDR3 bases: TGTGCCTGCAGCTTAACAGGTTCCGGGGAGCTGCTTTTT.

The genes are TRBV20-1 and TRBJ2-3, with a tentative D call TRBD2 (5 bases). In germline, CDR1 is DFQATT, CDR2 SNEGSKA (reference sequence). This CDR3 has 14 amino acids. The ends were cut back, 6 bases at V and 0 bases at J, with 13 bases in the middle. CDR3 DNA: TGCAGTGCCCGGAGGCTCTTTAGCACAGATACGCAGTATTTT. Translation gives CSARRLFSTDTQYF.

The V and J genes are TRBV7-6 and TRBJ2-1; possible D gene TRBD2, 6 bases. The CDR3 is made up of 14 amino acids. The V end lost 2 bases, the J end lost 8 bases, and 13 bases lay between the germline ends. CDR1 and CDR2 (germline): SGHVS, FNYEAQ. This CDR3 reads CASSLNPSVHEQFF. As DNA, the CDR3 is TGTGCCAGCAGCTTAAACCCTAGCGTGCATGAGCAGTTCTTC.

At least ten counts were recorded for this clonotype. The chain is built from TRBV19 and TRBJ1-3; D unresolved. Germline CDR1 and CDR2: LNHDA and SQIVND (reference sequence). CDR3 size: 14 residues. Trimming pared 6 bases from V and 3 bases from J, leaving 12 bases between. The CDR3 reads CASRTTSGGNTIYF. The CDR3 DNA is TGTGCCAGTAGGACGACGTCTGGTGGAAACACCATATATTTT.

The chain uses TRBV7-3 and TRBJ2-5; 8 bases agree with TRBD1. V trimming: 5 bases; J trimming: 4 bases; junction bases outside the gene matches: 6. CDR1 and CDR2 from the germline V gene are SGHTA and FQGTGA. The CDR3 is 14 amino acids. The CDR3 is CASSLQGVGETQYF. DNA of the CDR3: TGTGCCAGCAGCCTACAGGGGGTTGGAGAGACCCAGTACTTC.

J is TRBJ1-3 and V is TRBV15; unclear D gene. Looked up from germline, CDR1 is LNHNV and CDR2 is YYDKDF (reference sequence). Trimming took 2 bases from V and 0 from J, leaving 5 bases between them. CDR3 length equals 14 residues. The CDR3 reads CATSRRGSGNTIYF. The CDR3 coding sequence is TGTGCCACCAGCAGACGGGGCTCTGGAAACACCATATATTTT. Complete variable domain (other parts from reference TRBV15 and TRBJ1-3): DAMVIQNPRYQVTQFGKPVTLSCSQTLNHNVMYWYQQKSSQAPKLLFHYYDKDFNNEADTPDNFQSRRPNTSFCFLDIRSPGLGDTAMYLCATSRRGSGNTIYFGEGSWLTVV.

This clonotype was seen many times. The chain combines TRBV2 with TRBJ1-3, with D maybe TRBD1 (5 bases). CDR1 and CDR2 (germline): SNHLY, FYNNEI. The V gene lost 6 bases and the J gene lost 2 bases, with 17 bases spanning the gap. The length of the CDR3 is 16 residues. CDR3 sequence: CASRPLGGFAGNTIYF. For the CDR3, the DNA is TGTGCCAGCAGACCACTTGGGGGTTTCGCTGGAAACACCATATATTTT.